This T cell receptor beta chain appears in the sequencing data of a study of regulatory T cells in long-lasting Graves disease. The time point was: newly diagnosed GD, antithyroid drugs for less than 3 months. Preparation of the TCR library used RNA extracted from PBMCs. The germline V gene has CDR1 DFQATT and CDR2 SNEGSKA (reference sequence). Trimming took off 3 bases at V and 0 bases at J, with 30 bases between the two ends. CDR3 length: 20 amino acids. Arm-PCR with iRepertoire HTBI primers amplified the CDR3 regions for these TCR beta libraries. TCRdb passed the multiplex PCR reads through MiXCR, listing each CDR3 protein once. The sample contains around 420,000 distinct CDR3 sequences, approximately 16% of which appear only once. The study, taken as a whole, reports: Persistent patients had a count of shared public clonotypes (2,741) that exceeded that of new patients (about 870).

In the case of this clonotype: Its specificity is unknown.

Another study also made use of these data, one on T cells in Graves' hyperthyroidism and ophthalmopathy.

The receptor comes from a woman aged 35 to 49 with Graves disease. V gene TRBV20-1 combines with J gene TRBJ2-7, with D perhaps matching TRBD2 (7 bases). Sequencing used peripheral blood mononuclear cells (PBMCs), obtained at new diagnosis, from a patient treated with antithyroid drugs. CDR3: CSASRSTGPGLAVRSYEQYF. In DNA form, the CDR3 reads TGCAGTGCTAGCCGCTCAACAGGGCCGGGGCTAGCGGTCCGCTCCTACGAGCAGTACTTC.